The entry below describes one T cell receptor (beta chain). TCRdb's table, derived via immunoSEQ multiplex PCR, lists solely in-frame clones and lacks some. Among about 21,000 clones listed, about 95% were seen once. This sample is drawn from a study of B cell selection in AIRE deficiency. The regulatory T cell sort gate was CD4+CD25hiCD127low/negative. The receptor was isolated from a human donor with AIRE deficiency. Sequences were obtained from Tregs sorted from PBMCs.

CDR3 nucleotides: TGCAGCGGCTCTCGGGTATTAATGAACACTGAAGCTTTCTTT. Translated, it gives CSGSRVLMNTEAFF. The chain has TRBV29-1 and TRBJ1-1; no definite D call. CDR3 size: 14 residues. Between the trimmed V and J ends, which lost 7 bases and 0 bases, there was a span of 15 bases. In germline, CDR1 is SQVTM, CDR2 ANQGSEA.